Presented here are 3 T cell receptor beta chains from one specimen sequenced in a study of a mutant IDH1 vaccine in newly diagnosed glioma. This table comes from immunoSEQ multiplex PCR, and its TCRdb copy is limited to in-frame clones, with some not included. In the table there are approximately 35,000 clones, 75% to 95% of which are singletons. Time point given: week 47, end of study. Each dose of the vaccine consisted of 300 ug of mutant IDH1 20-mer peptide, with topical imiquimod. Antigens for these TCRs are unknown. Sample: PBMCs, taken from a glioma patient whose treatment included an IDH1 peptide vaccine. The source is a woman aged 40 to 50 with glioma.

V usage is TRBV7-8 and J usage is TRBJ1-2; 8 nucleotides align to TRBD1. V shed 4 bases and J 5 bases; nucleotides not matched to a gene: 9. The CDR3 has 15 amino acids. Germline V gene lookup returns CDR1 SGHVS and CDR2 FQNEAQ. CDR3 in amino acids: CASSSLSGGEYGYTF. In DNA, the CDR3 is TGTGCCAGCAGCTCCCTATCAGGGGGCGAGTATGGCTACACCTTC.

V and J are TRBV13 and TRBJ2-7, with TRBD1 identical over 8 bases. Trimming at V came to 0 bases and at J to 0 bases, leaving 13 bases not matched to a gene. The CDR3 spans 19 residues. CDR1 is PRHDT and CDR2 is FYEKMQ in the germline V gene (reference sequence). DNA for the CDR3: TGTGCCAGCAGCTTAGGCTGGACAGGGTCCTCTTTGAGCTCCTACGAGCAGTACTTC. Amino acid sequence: CASSLGWTGSSLSSYEQYF.

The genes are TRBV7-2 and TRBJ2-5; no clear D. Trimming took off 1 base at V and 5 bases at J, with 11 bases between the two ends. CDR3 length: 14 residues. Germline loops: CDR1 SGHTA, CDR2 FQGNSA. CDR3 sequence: CASSLDKVVETQYF. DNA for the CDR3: TGTGCCAGCAGCTTAGACAAGGTCGTTGAGACCCAGTACTTC.